The rows below give T cell receptor beta chains drawn from one sample of a study of blood T cell repertoires in COVID-19. Sequencing was performed with immunoSEQ multiplex PCR; in TCRdb, only in-frame clones are kept and a portion is missing. The sample has about 98,000 clones, about 80% seen once; the top ten hold roughly 11%. Sequencing used peripheral blood. All receptors come from a man aged 65 to 85 with active or convalescent COVID-19. Each CDR3 is given with its conserved first and last residue. The order of the fields is J gene, clone size, V gene, D gene, CDR3 DNA, CDR3 protein. D genes are given only for firm matches. Part of the rows lack a size; the others show once, few, many or a class for expanded clones.

TRBJ2-7,once,TRBV5-1,.,TGCGCCAGCAAACAGGGTTACGAGCAGTACTTC,CASKQGYEQYF
TRBJ2-7,once,TRBV21-1,.,TGTGCCAGCAGCAAACAACCCCGCGACAGCTACGAGCAGTACTTC,CASSKQPRDSYEQYF
TRBJ1-2,.,TRBV7-8,.,TGTGCCAGCAGCTTGAGTGTGAACTATGGCTACACCTTC,CASSLSVNYGYTF
TRBJ1-1,.,TRBV5-1,TRBD1,TGCGCCAGCAGCTTGGGGACAGGCCTCCTAGGGAGGACTGAAGCTTTCTTT,CASSLGTGLLGRTEAFF
TRBJ2-1,.,TRBV5-1,TRBD1,TGCGCCAGCAGCTTAACAGGGGGAATCGATGAGCAGTTCTTC,CASSLTGGIDEQFF
TRBJ2-7,.,TRBV5-8,.,TGTGCCAGCAGCTTGTCACAGCAGTACGAGCAGTACTTC,CASSLSQQYEQYF
TRBJ2-7,.,TRBV19,TRBD1,TGTGCCGCCTCAGGACAGGGTGGTGAGCAGTACTTC,CAASGQGGEQYF
TRBJ2-5,.,TRBV7-2,.,TGTGCCAGCAGCCCTTATGAGGAGACCCAGTACTTC,CASSPYEETQYF
TRBJ2-6,.,TRBV5-1,.,TGCGCCAGCAGCTCAGCGGGACAGGCCAACGTCCTGACTTTC,CASSSAGQANVLTF
TRBJ2-2,.,TRBV7-9,.,TGTGCCAGCAGCCAACAGAGGACTAACACCGGGGAGCTGTTTTTT,CASSQQRTNTGELFF
TRBJ2-5,.,TRBV3-1/TRBV3-2,TRBD1,TGTGCCAGCAGCCAAGGACTTACGGGACAGGGTGAGACCCAGTACTTC,CASSQGLTGQGETQYF
TRBJ1-6,few,TRBV11-2,.,TGTGCCAGCAGCCCCAGGTTCATGGATTCACCCCTCCACTTT,CASSPRFMDSPLHF
TRBJ2-1,.,TRBV7-3,TRBD2,TGTGCCAGCAGCTTCAGCGGGGGGGCCGTTGATGAGCAGTTCTTC,CASSFSGGAVDEQFF
TRBJ2-7,.,TRBV27,.,TGTGCCAGCAGTTTAATCAGAGGGCCCTCCTACGAGCAGTACTTC,CASSLIRGPSYEQYF
TRBJ1-4,.,TRBV6-5,.,TGTGCCAGCAGTTACGACAGCTATGAAAAACTGTTTTTT,CASSYDSYEKLFF
TRBJ1-5,few,TRBV7-8,TRBD1,TGTGCCAGCAGGGCCGGGACAGATAATCAGCCCCAGCATTTT,CASRAGTDNQPQHF
TRBJ1-4,.,TRBV7-9,.,TGTGCCAGCAGCTTAATTGGGAGGGGAACTAATGAAAAACTGTTTTTT,CASSLIGRGTNEKLFF
TRBJ2-3,once,TRBV24-1,.,TGTGCCACCAGTGATCCCTCCTACACAGATACGCAGTATTTT,CATSDPSYTDTQYF
TRBJ1-3,.,TRBV4-3,TRBD1,TGCGCCAGCAGCCCATCAGGGGGATTAAACACCATATATTTT,CASSPSGGLNTIYF
TRBJ2-1,.,TRBV14,TRBD1,TGTGCCAGCAGCGGAGTAGACAGGGTCAATGAGCAGTTCTTC,CASSGVDRVNEQFF
TRBJ1-4,.,TRBV18,.,TGTGCCAGCTCACCGTGGGGACAAGCGAATGAAAAACTGTTTTTT,CASSPWGQANEKLFF
TRBJ2-1,.,TRBV24-1,TRBD2,TGTGCCACCAGTGAATCGGGACTAGCGGGGACCAATGAGCAGTTCTTC,CATSESGLAGTNEQFF
TRBJ1-2,few,TRBV4-2,.,TGTGCCAGCAGCCAAGACAGGGCGGGGGGCTTCGAAGGCTACACCTTC,CASSQDRAGGFEGYTF
TRBJ1-6,.,TRBV7-9,TRBD1,TGTGCCAGCACCCGAGACAGGGGGCTTGATTCACCCCTCCACTTT,CASTRDRGLDSPLHF
TRBJ1-5,.,TRBV2,.,TGTGCCAGCAGTAAACAGGGTTCAGATCAGCCCCAGCATTTT,CASSKQGSDQPQHF
TRBJ1-5,once,TRBV20-1,.,TGCAGTGCTAGTTCCGGACAGTTCAATCAGCCCCAGCATTTT,CSASSGQFNQPQHF
TRBJ1-2,.,TRBV6-5,.,TGTGCCAGCAGTTACAGGGGCCGGGAGTATGGCTACACCTTC,CASSYRGREYGYTF
TRBJ1-6,.,TRBV7-9,TRBD1,TGTGCCAGCAGCGCCCGAGGGGGCGACTCACCCCTCCACTTT,CASSARGGDSPLHF
TRBJ1-5,.,TRBV21-1,.,TGTGCCAGCAGCAAAGCGTTACCGGGACAGGGGGCGCGGGGAAGCAATCAGCCCCAGCATTTT,CASSKALPGQGARGSNQPQHF
TRBJ2-2,.,TRBV25-1,.,TGTGCCAGCAGTGCCGGGGGCGGGGAGCTGTTTTTT,CASSAGGGELFF
TRBJ2-1,.,TRBV24-1,.,TGTGCCACCAGCGCCTTACTAGAGGGTGAGCAGTTCTTC,CATSALLEGEQFF
TRBJ2-3,.,TRBV6-6,TRBD2,TGTGCCAGCAGGGTAGCGGGGAACACAGATACGCAGTATTTT,CASRVAGNTDTQYF
TRBJ2-5,.,TRBV9,.,TGTGCCAGCAGCGTAGAGGGGACAATCCAAGAGACCCAGTACTTC,CASSVEGTIQETQYF
TRBJ1-5,.,TRBV5-8,.,TGTGCCAGCAGCCGGTCGAGCAATCAGCCCCAGCATTTT,CASSRSSNQPQHF
TRBJ1-5,.,TRBV20-1,TRBD1,TGCAGTGCTAGTTCGAGGGGGCGGGGCAATCAGCCCCAGCATTTT,CSASSRGRGNQPQHF
TRBJ2-2,few,TRBV4-3,.,TGCGCCAGCAGCCAAGCCCCCGTGGGGCCAAACACCGGGGAGCTGTTTTTT,CASSQAPVGPNTGELFF
TRBJ2-2,few,TRBV7-6,.,TGTGCCAGCAGCTTGGCAGCCGGGGGCGGGGAGCTGTTTTTT,CASSLAAGGGELFF
TRBJ2-1,.,TRBV5-6,.,TGTGCCAGCAGCTTCCAGGGGTCGGGGGAGCAGTTCTTC,CASSFQGSGEQFF
TRBJ2-3,.,TRBV5-1,TRBD2,TGCGCCAGCAGCTTCCGGGGGGGCCCCGATACGCAGTATTTT,CASSFRGGPDTQYF
TRBJ2-2,.,TRBV5-4,TRBD1,TGTGCCAGCGAGGACAGGACGGGCGGGGAGCTGTTTTTT,CASEDRTGGELFF
TRBJ1-3,few,TRBV19,.,TGTGCCAGTTGTCGAGGGGGATCTGGAAACACCATATATTTT,CASCRGGSGNTIYF
TRBJ1-2,.,TRBV5-1,.,TGCGCCAGCAGCTTGTACGGAACGATTACAGGGAAATCCGCCGGCTACACCTTC,CASSLYGTITGKSAGYTF
TRBJ1-2,.,TRBV6-4,.,TGTGCCAGCAGATCGACAGGAGCCGGCTATGGCTACACCTTC,CASRSTGAGYGYTF